This is a list of T cell receptor beta chains from one sample in a study of beta chain features in type 1 diabetes. Sequencing was performed with immunoSEQ multiplex PCR; in TCRdb, only in-frame clones are kept and a portion is missing. The top ten hold 0.5% to 0.75% of the sample, which has fewer than 200,000 clones, 13% seen once. Sequenced material: central memory CD4+ T cells from blood. The source of these receptors is a woman between 18 and 30 years old in good health. Each CDR3 is given with its conserved first and last residue. D genes are given only for firm matches. A clone size is listed for some rows: how often the clone was seen (once, few, many), or a class if it is expanded.

D	V	size	J	DNA	CDR3
.	TRBV7-8	once	TRBJ1-2	TGTGCCAGCAGCCGGCTAGACAGAAATTACACCTTC	CASSRLDRNYTF
TRBD2	TRBV4-3	.	TRBJ2-7	TGCGCCAGCAGCCAAGATCCTAGCGGGAGGTCCTACGAGCAGTACTTC	CASSQDPSGRSYEQYF
.	TRBV30	few	TRBJ1-1	TGTGCCTGGATCAGGGTATGGGACACTGAAGCTTTCTTT	CAWIRVWDTEAFF
.	TRBV18	few	TRBJ1-1	TGTGCCAGCTCACCGGGGGAGGGCACTGAAGCTTTCTTT	CASSPGEGTEAFF
.	TRBV7-2	few	TRBJ2-3	TGTGCCAGCAGCCCGACGGGGGCGGGAGCCCTCCGAGGTACGCAGTATTTT	CASSPTGAGALRGTQYF
.	TRBV30	few	TRBJ1-2	TGTGCCTGGAGTGTCGGGGGAGAAGATGGCTACACCTTC	CAWSVGGEDGYTF
TRBD2	TRBV19	few	TRBJ2-7	TGTGCCAGTAGTACAAGAAGCGGGAGCGGTTACGAGCAGTACTTC	CASSTRSGSGYEQYF
TRBD1	TRBV7-2	.	TRBJ2-7	TGTGCCAGCAGCTTTGGACAGGGGGGACGCGAGCAGTACTTC	CASSFGQGGREQYF
.	TRBV6-6	.	TRBJ2-7	TGTGCCAGCACCCCGGACAATTACGAGCAGTACTTC	CASTPDNYEQYF
.	TRBV19	few	TRBJ2-1	TGTGCCAGTAGTAGGCAGGGCAATGAGCAGTTCTTC	CASSRQGNEQFF
TRBD1	TRBV11-2	.	TRBJ2-5	TGTGCCAGCAGCACCGACAGGGAAGAGACCCAGTACTTC	CASSTDREETQYF
TRBD2	TRBV7-2	few	TRBJ2-5	TGTGCCAGCAGCAAAGCGGGACTCGCAGAGACCCAGTACTTC	CASSKAGLAETQYF
.	TRBV29-1	few	TRBJ1-5	TGCAGCGTTGAAATCGCACAGGGTCAGCCCCAGCATTTT	CSVEIAQGQPQHF
TRBD1	TRBV6-5	few	TRBJ2-7	TGTGCCAGCAGTTTTTCGACAGGGCAATTGTCTGCGCAGTACTTC	CASSFSTGQLSAQYF
.	TRBV11-2	.	TRBJ1-2	TGTGCCAGCAGCTTAGAGAGGGGGTTTAGCTATGGCTACACCTTC	CASSLERGFSYGYTF
TRBD1	TRBV5-4	few	TRBJ1-4	TGTGCCAGCAGCCAAGAAGGGACAGGAGTTAATGAAAAACTGTTTTTT	CASSQEGTGVNEKLFF
.	TRBV28	few	TRBJ2-7	TGTGCCAGCCATCAAGAGGGCCAGGTTTCCCACGAGCAGTACTTC	CASHQEGQVSHEQYF
.	TRBV27	many	TRBJ2-1	TGTGCCAGCAGTTTAGTCCCGAGCTCCTACAATGAGCAGTTCTTC	CASSLVPSSYNEQFF
.	TRBV19	few	TRBJ2-1	TGTGCCAGCCGGGGGAGCTTCGAACTCAATGAGCAGTTCTTC	CASRGSFELNEQFF
TRBD1	TRBV9	.	TRBJ2-3	TGTGCCAGCAGCGTAGCCCTGGGACAGGGTGTGAATACGCAGTATTTT	CASSVALGQGVNTQYF
TRBD1	TRBV28	few	TRBJ1-1	TGTGCCAGCAGTTCATCCGGGACAGGGAGAGGGACTGAAGCTTTCTTT	CASSSSGTGRGTEAFF
.	TRBV18	.	TRBJ2-5	TGTGCCAGCTCACCACGGGACTTTGAGACCCAGTACTTC	CASSPRDFETQYF
.	TRBV2	few	TRBJ2-1	TGTGCCAGCAGCGCACAGGAAGGAAATGAGCAGTTCTTC	CASSAQEGNEQFF
.	TRBV9	once	TRBJ2-7	TGTGCCAGCAGCGTAAACATCGGTGGGAGCTACGAGCAGTACTTC	CASSVNIGGSYEQYF
TRBD2	TRBV7-2	.	TRBJ2-1	TGTGCCAGCAGCTTAGTTCCCCGGGGGGGGGTGGCCTACAATGAGCAGTTCTTC	CASSLVPRGGVAYNEQFF